These 21 T cell receptor beta chains were all obtained from the same sample, sequenced in a study of blood T cell repertoires in COVID-19. Sequencing used immunoSEQ multiplex PCR; TCRdb keeps in-frame clones, though not all of them. The sample holds 110,000 to 150,000 clones, approximately 88% seen once. The specimen sequenced was peripheral blood. Receptor source: a man in his 70s with acute or convalescent COVID-19.

The gene calls are TRBV19 and TRBJ1-4; 12 nucleotides match TRBD1. The V gene end was trimmed by 6 bases and the J gene end by 5 bases; junction bases not matched to a gene: 13. Germline loops: CDR1 LNHDA, CDR2 SQIVND (reference sequence). The CDR3 has 18 amino acids. CDR3 sequence reads: CASRRSRDRGLWNEKLFF. As DNA, the CDR3 is TGTGCCAGTAGGAGGAGCCGGGACAGGGGGCTTTGGAATGAAAAACTGTTTTTT.

This chain connects TRBV19 to TRBJ2-3, with a tentative D call TRBD2 (6 bases). V was cut by 5 bases and J by 4 bases, with 16 bases left in between. CDR1 and CDR2 (germline): LNHDA, SQIVND (reference sequence). This CDR3 contains 15 residues. CDR3 in amino acids: CASSGLTSSPDTQYF. The CDR3 bases are TGTGCCAGTAGTGGCCTCACTAGCAGCCCAGATACGCAGTATTTT.

Of note for this clone: The sample carries other DNA sequences with the same CDR3. The chain employs TRBV27 and TRBJ1-5; tentative D call: TRBD1 (6 bases). Germline assignment: CDR1 MNHEY and CDR2 SMNVEV (reference sequence). The CDR3 contains 14 residues. Trimming took 3 bases from V and 1 from J, leaving 7 bases between them. CDR3 region: CASSFRGSNQPQHF. The DNA for the CDR3 is TGTGCCAGCAGTTTTAGGGGGAGCAATCAGCCCCAGCATTTT.

This clone was seen only a few times. The chain links TRBV6-5 to TRBJ2-7, with 8 bases lining up with TRBD1. Trimming cost V 6 bases and J 6 bases; bases outside gene matches: 10. This CDR3 spans 14 amino acids. Germline assignment: CDR1 MNHEY and CDR2 SVGAGI. CDR3 sequence: CASRSRQGRSEQYF. The CDR3 nucleotides read TGTGCCAGCAGATCCCGACAGGGGAGGAGCGAGCAGTACTTC.

The rearrangement uses TRBV29-1 and TRBJ1-1; maybe TRBD1 (6 bases). The CDR3 consists of 21 residues. Germline assignment: CDR1 SQVTM and CDR2 ANQGSEA. V lost 1 base, J lost 1 base, and 31 bases lay in between. The chain's CDR3 is CSVEGLQVPWQGQRGNTEAFF. In DNA, the CDR3 is TGCAGCGTTGAAGGTCTTCAGGTCCCGTGGCAGGGGCAACGGGGGAACACTGAAGCTTTCTTT.

CDR3 protein: CASSSSVGLQETQYF. The CDR3 coding sequence is TGTGCCAGCAGCTCCTCCGTGGGACTACAAGAGACCCAGTACTTC. The chain recombines TRBV9 with TRBJ2-5, with 7 bases that match TRBD2. Trimming cost V 4 bases and J 2 bases; bases outside gene matches: 8. Germline loops: CDR1 SGDLS, CDR2 YYNGEE. This CDR3 comprises 15 residues.

The CDR3, as DNA: TGCGCCAGCAGCTTGGATGGGACAGGGGGCTACGAGCAGTACTTC. Its translation is CASSLDGTGGYEQYF. The chain uses TRBV5-1 and TRBJ2-7, with TRBD1 matching 11 bases. Per germline, CDR1 SGHRS and CDR2 YFSETQ. The CDR3 runs to 15 residues. The trim removed 0 bases at V and 3 bases at J, leaving 2 bases unmatched.

V gene TRBV5-1 combines with J gene TRBJ1-4; TRBD1 might be the D (5 bases). Germline loops: CDR1 SGHRS, CDR2 YFSETQ. V lost 1 base, J lost 8 bases, and 12 bases lay in between. This CDR3 comprises 14 residues. The CDR3 spells CASSLQGGDEKLFF. The CDR3 DNA reads as TGCGCCAGCAGCTTGCAGGGAGGAGACGAAAAACTGTTTTTT.

The chain has TRBV27 and TRBJ2-2, with D tentatively TRBD2 (6 bases). The V and J ends lost 9 bases and 4 bases respectively, with 24 bases between them. Germline CDR1 reads MNHEY; CDR2 reads SMNVEV (reference sequence). The CDR3 covers 17 residues. CDR3 nucleotide sequence: TGTGCCAGTATAAACCGGGACTCACCTCTCGGCACCGGGGAGCTGTTTTTT. Protein: CASINRDSPLGTGELFF.

The chain employs TRBV19 and TRBJ2-3; 11 bases line up with TRBD1. In germline, CDR1 is LNHDA, CDR2 SQIVND (reference sequence). V trimming: 2 bases; J trimming: 4 bases; junction bases outside the gene matches: 8. This CDR3 comprises 17 residues. For the CDR3, the DNA is TGTGCCAGTAGTATATTTAGGGGACAGGGGGTTGCAGATACGCAGTATTTT. It yields the protein CASSIFRGQGVADTQYF. Complete variable domain (other parts from reference TRBV19 and TRBJ2-3): DGGITQSPKYLFRKEGQNVTLSCEQNLNHDAMYWYRQDPGQGLRLIYYSQIVNDFQKGDIAEGYSVSREKKESFPLTVTSAQKNPTAFYLCASSIFRGQGVADTQYFGPGTRLTVL.

V is TRBV20-1 and J is TRBJ1-2, with unresolved D. The CDR3 length is 11 residues. CDR1 is DFQATT, CDR2 SNEGSKA, per germline (reference sequence). V was cut by 3 bases and J by 8 bases, with 10 bases left in between. The CDR3 region is CSASTLRGYTF. As DNA, the CDR3 is TGCAGTGCTAGTACTTTGAGAGGCTACACCTTC.

The chain joins TRBV6-5 to TRBJ2-7; the D gene is possibly TRBD2 (5 bases). The CDR3 length is 12 residues. Germline V CDR1 and CDR2: MNHEY, SVGAGI. Trimming pared 8 bases from V and 2 bases from J, leaving 10 bases between. For the CDR3, the DNA is TGTGCCAGCGTGAGGGAGACCTACGAGCAGTACTTC. Protein product: CASVRETYEQYF.

The chain links TRBV3-1 (or the pseudogene TRBV3-2) to TRBJ1-3; D remains ambiguous. This CDR3 spans 15 amino acids. From germline, CDR1 is LGHDT and CDR2 YNNKEL (reference sequence). V dropped 2 bases and J dropped 2 bases, with 10 bases sitting between them. CDR3 DNA sequence: TGTGCCAGCAGCCAAAATAGCGAAACTGGAAACACCATATATTTT. Its translation is CASSQNSETGNTIYF.

The V gene is TRBV4-2, the J gene TRBJ2-7; D uncertain. V lost 1 base and J 5 bases, leaving 18 bases between the germline ends. The germline V gene encodes CDR1 LGHNA and CDR2 YNFKEQ. The CDR3 covers 16 residues. CDR3 bases: TGTGCCAGCAGCCAAGCGTCTGCGACTGTGAGCCACGAGCAGTACTTC. Its translation is CASSQASATVSHEQYF.

The chain has TRBV12-3 or TRBV12-4 and TRBJ1-1; 7 bases align to TRBD1. The CDR3 consists of 13 residues. V gave up 3 bases and J gave up 3 bases; unmatched junction bases: 1. Here the CDR3 reads CASSFTGDTEAFF. The CDR3 region has the DNA TGTGCCAGCAGTTTTACAGGGGACACTGAAGCTTTCTTT.

The J gene is TRBJ2-7, the V gene TRBV28, with 7 bases fitting TRBD2. This CDR3 contains 14 residues. V lost 4 bases to trimming and J lost 4 bases; unmatched junction nucleotides: 7. Per germline, CDR1 MDHEN and CDR2 SYDVKM. DNA of the CDR3: TGTGCCAGCAGTTCCGCGGCGGGGGTATACGAGCAGTACTTC. Translation gives CASSSAAGVYEQYF.

This sequence joins TRBV5-1 and TRBJ1-3; D is unresolved. Trimming removed 3 bases from V and 4 bases from J, with 17 bases in between. CDR3 size: 16 residues. CDR1 is SGHRS, CDR2 YFSETQ, per germline. The CDR3 DNA is TGCGCCAGCAGCTCCGGGTCCCTGGGTTTCGGAAACACCATATATTTT. This sequence encodes CASSSGSLGFGNTIYF.

CDR3 sequence (DNA): TGTGCCAGCAGTGCACACAGGGGGGAGGGCACTGAAGCTTTCTTT. Protein sequence: CASSAHRGEGTEAFF. The chain has TRBV28 and TRBJ1-1, with 8 nucleotides matching TRBD1. This CDR3 has 15 residues. After removal of 5 bases from V and 4 bases from J, the junction contained 9 bases not matched to a gene. The germline CDR1 and CDR2 sequences are MDHEN and SYDVKM.

The J gene is TRBJ2-1, the V gene TRBV18; 10 bases are shared with TRBD2. The CDR3 has 15 residues. V shed 7 bases and J 7 bases; nucleotides not matched to a gene: 10. Germline V gives CDR1 KGHSH, CDR2 LQKENI. In nucleotides, the CDR3 is TGTGCCAGCTGCGTCGGCAGCGGGGGGGCGAATGAGCAGTTCTTC. This encodes CASCVGSGGANEQFF.

This clone has just one count. The chain combines TRBV4-2 with TRBJ2-1; 12 positions agree with TRBD2. This CDR3 comprises 17 residues. After removal of 2 bases from V and 4 bases from J, the junction contained 6 bases not matched to a gene. Germline lookup yields CDR1 LGHNA and CDR2 YNFKEQ. The CDR3 region has the DNA TGTGCCAGCAGCCAAACTCTAACTAGCGGGGGGTACAATGAGCAGTTCTTC. Translating gives CASSQTLTSGGYNEQFF.

The rearrangement links TRBV3-1 (or the pseudogene TRBV3-2) to TRBJ1-5; 9 bases agree with TRBD1. The CDR3 is made up of 15 amino acids. V shed 5 bases, J shed 3 bases, and the junction held 5 bases outside the gene matches. Per germline, CDR1 LGHDT and CDR2 YNNKEL (reference sequence). Here the CDR3 reads CASSGQGIPNQPQHF. CDR3 nucleotide sequence: TGTGCCAGCAGCGGACAGGGGATCCCCAATCAGCCCCAGCATTTT.